This T cell receptor beta chain was identified during a study of control samples from healthy donors and cancer patients. Here immunoSEQ multiplex PCR was the method, and the copy in TCRdb shows in-frame clones only, minus some. The sample yields 130,000 or so clones, roughly 89% seen once. Sequenced material: PBMCs. This receptor was identified in a man between 50 and 59 years old with head and neck cancer.

The DNA of the CDR3 is TGTGCCAGCAGTCGAGACAGGAAACTAGACTATGGCTACACCTTC. It specifies CASSRDRKLDYGYTF. This chain joins TRBV27 and TRBJ1-2; D may be TRBD1 (6 bases). Trimming removed 5 bases at V and 3 bases at J, with 16 bases between. CDR1 and CDR2 from the germline V gene are MNHEY and SMNVEV (reference sequence). The CDR3 runs to 15 residues.